One and the same sample provided the 8 T cell receptor beta chains below, sequenced in a study of tumor-infiltrating lymphocytes in primary liver carcinoma. A constant-region primer primed TCR beta cDNA synthesis from about 0.55 ug of total RNA. Employing slightly modified ARM-PCR, three nested multiplex PCR rounds were run, and these gave rise to the TCR beta libraries. Each of the first two PCR rounds ran about 9 cycles with TRBV1-TRBV30 forward and C-beta reverse primers. TCRdb fed the multiplex PCR reads into MiXCR, producing one record per CDR3 protein. The table includes more than 70,000 distinct CDR3 sequences, around 70% detected once. Extraction of RNA together with DNA used roughly 19-31 mg of unsorted bulk tissue. Sequencing input: liver tumor tissue from sampling region 1. Described subset: tumor region T1, superior pole. These receptors all come from a man aged 40-49 years with primary liver carcinoma and hepatitis B virus infection.

This clonotype was counted between two and nine times. The chain couples TRBV28 to TRBJ2-4; the D is unclear. Germline assignment: CDR1 MDHEN and CDR2 SYDVKM. The CDR3 sequence is 15 residues long. V dropped 5 bases and J dropped 0 bases, with 11 bases sitting between them. The CDR3 protein is CASSLPNVAKNIQYF. CDR3 coding DNA: TGTGCCAGCAGTCTACCGAACGTAGCCAAAAACATTCAGTACTTC.

As regards this clonotype: Mismatch with germline at one junction end may stem from a read error. J is TRBJ1-5 and V is TRBV11-2; D not resolved. Germline loops: CDR1 SGHAT, CDR2 FQNNGV. The CDR3 covers 13 residues. The CDR3 DNA reads TGTGCCAGCAGTTCGCAAGTGGATCAGCCCCATCATTTT. It encodes CASSSQVDQPHHF.

The chain is built from TRBV29-1 and TRBJ2-1; D possibly corresponds to TRBD1 (6 bases). CDR3 length: 10 residues. The V gene's germline CDR1 is SQVTM and CDR2 ANQGSEA. CDR3 sequence (DNA): TGCATCGTGTTAACAGGGAAGAAGTTCTTC. Residues: CIVLTGKKFF.

This chain connects TRBV10-3 to TRBJ2-5; TRBD2 agrees at 8 bases. This CDR3 comprises 17 residues. Germline values: CDR1 ENHRY, CDR2 SYGVKD. V was clipped by 6 bases and J by 4 bases; unmatched bases: 16. The CDR3 region is CAISGTSGGNSLETQYF. CDR3 coding DNA: TGTGCCATCAGCGGGACTAGTGGAGGGAATAGTCTAGAGACCCAGTACTTC.

In its sample, this clonotype ranks as medium-sized (0.01 to 0.1%). The rearrangement joins TRBV6-5 to TRBJ2-3, with D perhaps given as TRBD1 or TRBD2 (5 bases each). The germline CDR1 and CDR2 sequences are MNHEY and SVGAGI. Trimming took off 4 bases at V and 1 base at J, with 9 bases between the two ends. This CDR3 comprises 14 residues. The CDR3 sequence: CASSWDGRTDTQYF. Written as DNA, the CDR3 is TGTGCCAGCAGTTGGGACGGACGCACAGATACGCAGTATTTT.

To note about this clonotype: Since a much larger clone is just one base distant, this may be a read error. The J gene is TRBJ2-1, the V gene TRBV24-1, with D perhaps matching TRBD1 or TRBD2 (5 bases each). This CDR3 has 11 amino acids. Germline V gene sequence: CDR1 KGHDR, CDR2 SFDVKD. In nucleotides, the CDR3 is TGTGCCACCAGTGGGGGGTATGATCAGTTCTTC. Its protein is CATSGGYDQFF.

The genes are TRBV6-5 and TRBJ2-1, with TRBD2 identical over 8 bases. Germline V CDR1 and CDR2: MNHEY, SVGAGI. The CDR3 is 16 amino acids. The CDR3 bases are TGTACAAGCAGTTCCCCGGCAGCGGGAGCTTACAATGAGCAGTTCTTC. Protein sequence: CTSSSPAAGAYNEQFF.

Notes on this clonotype: Compared with germline, one end of the junction differs, possibly owing to a read error. J is TRBJ2-3 and V is TRBV11-2; D not resolved. Germline assignment: CDR1 SGHAT and CDR2 FQNNGV. This CDR3 has 14 amino acids. The CDR3 loop is CANSPGSPSDTQYF. In DNA form, the CDR3 reads TGTGCCAATAGCCCGGGCTCCCCGTCAGATACACAGTATTTT. Filled out from reference TRBV11-2 and TRBJ2-3, the complete variable domain reads EAGVAQSPRYKIIEKRQSVAFWCNPISGHATLYWYQQILGQGPKLLIQFQNNGVVDDSQLPKDRFSAERLKGVDSTLKIQPAKLEDSAVYLCANSPGSPSDTQYFGPGTRLTVL.